This T cell receptor (beta chain) was obtained from a study of naive and memory T cell subsets. Study findings and constraints: Naive and memory repertoire findings lacked a ground truth for validation.

The beta constant-region primer was an equimolar mix of two oligonucleotides covering TRBC1 and TRBC2. MiXCR, applied by TCRdb to the UMI-ligation and nested PCR reads, yields one record per CDR3 protein. The profile shows approximately 140,000 distinct CDR3 sequences, about 18% of them singletons. The CDR3 is 15 amino acids. Germline CDR1 reads SEHNR; CDR2 reads FQNEAQ (reference sequence). Trimming shortened V by 0 bases and J by 2 bases, and 11 bases separated the two germline ends. CMV status came from CD4+ T cell IFNgamma after overnight CMV lysate stimulation of fresh PBMCs. Points on this clonotype: The antigen is not known.

The clonotype was recovered from a human donor in good health. The V call is TRBV7-9, the J call TRBJ2-7, with D possibly being TRBD1 (6 bases). The specimen was naive CD4+ T cells from blood. CDR3 nucleotides: TGTGCCAGCAGCTTAGCGCGCAGGGGACCCTACGAGCAGTACTTC. This translates into CASSLARRGPYEQYF.